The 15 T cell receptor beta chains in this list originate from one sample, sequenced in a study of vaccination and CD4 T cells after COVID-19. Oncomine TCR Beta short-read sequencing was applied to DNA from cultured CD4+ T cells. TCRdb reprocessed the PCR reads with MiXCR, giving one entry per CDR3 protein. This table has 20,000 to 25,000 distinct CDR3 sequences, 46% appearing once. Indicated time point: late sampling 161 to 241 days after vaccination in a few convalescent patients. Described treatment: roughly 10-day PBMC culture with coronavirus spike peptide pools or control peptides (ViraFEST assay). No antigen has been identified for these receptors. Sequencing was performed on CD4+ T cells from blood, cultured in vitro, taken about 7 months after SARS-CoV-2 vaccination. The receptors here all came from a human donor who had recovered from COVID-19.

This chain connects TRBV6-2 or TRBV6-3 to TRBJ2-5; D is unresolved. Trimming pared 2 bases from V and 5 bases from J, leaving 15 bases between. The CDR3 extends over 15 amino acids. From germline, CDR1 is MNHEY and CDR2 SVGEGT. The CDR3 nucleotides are TGTGCCAGCAGTTACCCCTCTAACTTTAGGGAGACCCAGTACTTC. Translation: CASSYPSNFRETQYF.

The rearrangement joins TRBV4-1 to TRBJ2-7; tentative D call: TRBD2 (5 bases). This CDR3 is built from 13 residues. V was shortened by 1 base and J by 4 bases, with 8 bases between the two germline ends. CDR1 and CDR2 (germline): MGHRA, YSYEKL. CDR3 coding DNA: TGCGCCAGCAGCCAAGGGGGAGCGTACGAGCAGTACTTC. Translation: CASSQGGAYEQYF.

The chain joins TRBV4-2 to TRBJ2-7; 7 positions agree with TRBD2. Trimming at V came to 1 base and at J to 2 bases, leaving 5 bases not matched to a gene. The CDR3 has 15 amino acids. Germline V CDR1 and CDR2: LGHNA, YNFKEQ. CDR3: CASSQVAGVAYEQYF. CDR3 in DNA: TGTGCCAGCAGCCAAGTGGCGGGGGTTGCCTACGAGCAGTACTTC.

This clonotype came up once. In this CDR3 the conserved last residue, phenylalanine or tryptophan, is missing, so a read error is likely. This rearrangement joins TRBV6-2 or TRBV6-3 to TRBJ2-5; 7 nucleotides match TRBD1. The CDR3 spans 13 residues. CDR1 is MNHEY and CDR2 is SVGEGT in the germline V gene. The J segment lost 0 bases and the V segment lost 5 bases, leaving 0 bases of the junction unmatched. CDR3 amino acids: CASSDRDQETQYL. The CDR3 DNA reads TGTGCCAGCAGTGACAGGGACCAAGAGACCCAGTACCTC.

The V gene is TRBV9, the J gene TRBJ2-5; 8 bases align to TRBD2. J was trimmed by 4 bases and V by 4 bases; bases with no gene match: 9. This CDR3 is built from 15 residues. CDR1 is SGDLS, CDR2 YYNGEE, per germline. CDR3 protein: CASSLSLAGGETQYF. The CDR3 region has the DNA TGTGCCAGCAGCCTATCTCTAGCGGGTGGAGAGACCCAGTACTTC.

The CDR3 sequence: CASSSATGTGISYEQYF. The CDR3 DNA is TGTGCCAGCAGCTCAGCAACCGGGACAGGGATTTCCTACGAGCAGTACTTC. The chain employs TRBV7-2 and TRBJ2-7, with 9 bases lining up with TRBD1. From germline, CDR1 is SGHTA and CDR2 FQGNSA. The CDR3 has 17 residues. V lost 4 bases, J lost 1 base, and 11 bases stayed unmatched.

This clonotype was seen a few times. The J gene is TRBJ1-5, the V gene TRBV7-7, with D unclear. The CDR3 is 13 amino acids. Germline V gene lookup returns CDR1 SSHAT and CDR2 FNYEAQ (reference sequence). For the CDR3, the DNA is TGTGCTAGCGCAGTGGGTTGGAATCAGCCCCAGCATTTT. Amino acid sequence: CASAVGWNQPQHF.

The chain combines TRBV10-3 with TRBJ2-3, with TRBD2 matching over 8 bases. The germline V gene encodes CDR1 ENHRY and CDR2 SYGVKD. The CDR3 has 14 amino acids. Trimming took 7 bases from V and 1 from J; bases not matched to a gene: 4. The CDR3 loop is CAITPGGGTDTQYF. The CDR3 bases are TGTGCCATCACCCCGGGGGGGGGCACAGATACGCAGTATTTT.

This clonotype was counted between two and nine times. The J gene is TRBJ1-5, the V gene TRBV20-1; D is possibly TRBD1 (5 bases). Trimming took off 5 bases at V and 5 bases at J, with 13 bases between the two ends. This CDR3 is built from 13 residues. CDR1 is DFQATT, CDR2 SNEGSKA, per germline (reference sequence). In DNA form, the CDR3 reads TGCAGTGCTGTCAGGGTTACTGATCAGCCCCAGCATTTT. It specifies CSAVRVTDQPQHF.

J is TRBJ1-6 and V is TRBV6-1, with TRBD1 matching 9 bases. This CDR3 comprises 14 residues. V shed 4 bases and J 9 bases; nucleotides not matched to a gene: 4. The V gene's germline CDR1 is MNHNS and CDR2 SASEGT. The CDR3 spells CASSVDRGTSPLHF. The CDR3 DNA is TGTGCCAGCAGTGTGGACAGGGGAACTTCACCCCTCCACTTT.

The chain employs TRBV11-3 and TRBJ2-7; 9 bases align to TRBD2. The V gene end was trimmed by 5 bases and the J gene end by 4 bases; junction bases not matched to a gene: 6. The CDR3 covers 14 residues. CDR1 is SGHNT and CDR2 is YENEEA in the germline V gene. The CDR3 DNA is TGTGCCAGCAGCGAGAGCGGGAGGCTATACGAGCAGTACTTC. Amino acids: CASSESGRLYEQYF.

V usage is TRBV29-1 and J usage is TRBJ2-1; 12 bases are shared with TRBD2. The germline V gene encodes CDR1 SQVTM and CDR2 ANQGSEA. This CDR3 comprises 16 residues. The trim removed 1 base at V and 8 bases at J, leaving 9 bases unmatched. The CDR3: CSVEVRLAGAVDEQFF. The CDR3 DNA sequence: TGCAGCGTTGAAGTCCGACTAGCGGGAGCCGTCGATGAGCAGTTCTTC.

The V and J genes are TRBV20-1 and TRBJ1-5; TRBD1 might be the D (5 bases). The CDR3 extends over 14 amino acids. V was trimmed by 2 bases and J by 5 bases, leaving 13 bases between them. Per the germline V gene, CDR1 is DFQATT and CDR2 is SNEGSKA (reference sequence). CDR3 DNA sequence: TGCAGTGCTAGAAGCCCACGGGGACATCAGCCCCAGCATTTT. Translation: CSARSPRGHQPQHF.

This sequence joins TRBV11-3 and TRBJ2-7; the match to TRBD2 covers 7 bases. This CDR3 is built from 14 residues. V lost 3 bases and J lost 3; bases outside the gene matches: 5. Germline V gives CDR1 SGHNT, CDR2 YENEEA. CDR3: CASSLIRTSYEQYF. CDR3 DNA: TGTGCCAGCAGCTTGATCAGGACTAGCTACGAGCAGTACTTC.

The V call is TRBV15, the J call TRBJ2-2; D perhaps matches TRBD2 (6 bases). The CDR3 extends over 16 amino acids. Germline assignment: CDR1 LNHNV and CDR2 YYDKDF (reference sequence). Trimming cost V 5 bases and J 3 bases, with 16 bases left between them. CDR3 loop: CATSPDRGIYTGELFF. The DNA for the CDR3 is TGTGCCACCAGCCCGGACCGGGGGATCTACACCGGGGAGCTGTTTTTT.